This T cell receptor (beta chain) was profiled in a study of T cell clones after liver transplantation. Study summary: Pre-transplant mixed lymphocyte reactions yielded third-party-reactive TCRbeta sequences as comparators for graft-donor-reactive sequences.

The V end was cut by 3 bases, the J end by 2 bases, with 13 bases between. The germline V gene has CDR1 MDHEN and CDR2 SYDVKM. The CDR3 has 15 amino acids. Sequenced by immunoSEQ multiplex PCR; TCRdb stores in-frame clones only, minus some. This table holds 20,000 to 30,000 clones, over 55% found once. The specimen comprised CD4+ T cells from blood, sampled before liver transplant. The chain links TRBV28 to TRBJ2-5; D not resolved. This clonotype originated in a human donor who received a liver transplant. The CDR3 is CASSFRNLGQETQYF. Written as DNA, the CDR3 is TGTGCCAGCAGTTTTAGGAACCTGGGGCAAGAGACCCAGTACTTC.